The present entry profiles one TCR beta chain with its context. Its antigen remains unknown. The data originate from a study of cytomegalovirus exposure and HLA in healthy donors. Study-level results: Cytomegalovirus-associated TCR beta chains were listed, numbering over 150.

These donors were members of the roughly 110-subject validation cohort, a group separate from the approximately 670-subject first cohort. The table came from immunoSEQ multiplex PCR; TCRdb's copy has only in-frame clones and leaves some out. The table has about 180,000 clones, approximately 86% seen once. The CDR3 has 9 residues. The germline V gene encodes CDR1 SGHAT and CDR2 FQNNGV. V was trimmed by 1 base and J by 15 bases, leaving 4 bases between them. The source material was PBMCs. The chain is built from TRBV11-2 and TRBJ2-1; the D is unclear. The clonotype originates from a man aged 18 to 29 in good health and CMV-seropositive. The CDR3 DNA sequence: TGTGCCAGCAGCTTAGGTCTGTTCTTC. Encoded protein: CASSLGLFF.